The clone carrying this T cell receptor beta chain was seen ten or more times. Unsorted libraries used 2 million PBMCs kept at -80 degrees C. The team produced cDNA through 5'RACE using 10-nucleotide random UMIs. Every sequencing run produced over 170 million TCR-beta sequences that came from 15-18 subjects. Using its own MiXCR run on the 5' RACE reads, TCRdb lists one record per CDR3 protein. The sample consists of 45,000 to 50,000 distinct CDR3 sequences, roughly 4.1% of them appearing once. The data stem from a study of neurological immune-mediated disorders. CDR3 length equals 13 residues. Deletions cut 5 bases from V and 5 bases from J, with 10 bases between. Per germline, CDR1 SGHTA and CDR2 FQGNSA.

Sequencing was carried out using PBMCs. The V gene is TRBV7-2, the J gene TRBJ1-5; D gene ambiguous. This TCR was sampled from a woman in her fifties or sixties with multiple sclerosis. CDR3 DNA sequence: TGTGCCAGCAGCCCGACCCGATATCAGCCCCAGCATTTT. Translating it yields CASSPTRYQPQHF.